The entry below gives a single T cell receptor (beta chain) sequence along with its context. The germline gives CDR1 MDHEN, CDR2 SYDVKM. The junction had 18 bases not matched to a gene; V was cut back by 6 bases and J by 8 bases. This CDR3 has 16 amino acids. This sample is part of a study of blood T cell repertoires in COVID-19. Study information: Specimens from acute and convalescent COVID-19 originated in the United States, Italy and Spain. Sample material is recorded as cDNA or gDNA derived from T cells, B-cell-depleted T cells, or PBMCs.

Per the original data handling: Amplification of reference gene primers was used by the study to estimate nucleated cell counts. This table comes from immunoSEQ multiplex PCR, and its TCRdb copy is limited to in-frame clones, with some not included. The V and J calls and the clone size are those of that table, but D and trimming were determined from the DNA. Among 90,000 to 120,000 clones, roughly 90% were seen once, and the ten largest hold roughly 4.9%. The rearrangement joins TRBV28 to TRBJ1-2; 7 bases map to TRBD1. The receptor was isolated from a middle-aged man with active or convalescent COVID-19. Sequencing was performed on peripheral blood. CDR3 loop: CASSPGTRGFNGGYTF. Written as DNA, the CDR3 is TGTGCCAGCAGCCCGGGGACCAGGGGGTTCAATGGGGGCTACACCTTC.